Below, 32 T cell receptor beta chains from the same sample are listed, as sequenced in a study of shared clonotypes between healthy human individuals. Method: immunoSEQ multiplex PCR; TCRdb's copy keeps in-frame clones and lacks some. The table has roughly 2,500,000 clones, 80% to 95% seen once; the top ten hold 0.36%. Source material: naive CD4+ T cells from PBMCs. The subset here: CD45RA+ positively selected. These receptors were collected from a man between 18 and 35 years old in good health. Some clones in this sample may be carry-over from other donors' samples.

Details on this clone: At the DNA level, this CDR3 is encoded by other sequences in the same sample as well. The chain is built from TRBV9 and TRBJ2-7; D gene ambiguous. The CDR3 covers 14 residues. The V end was cut by 0 bases, the J end by 2 bases, with 9 bases between. In germline, CDR1 is SGDLS, CDR2 YYNGEE. CDR3 amino acids: CASSVGTATYEQYF. CDR3 DNA: TGTGCCAGCAGCGTAGGGACCGCGACCTACGAGCAGTACTTC. Complete variable domain (other parts from reference TRBV9 and TRBJ2-7): DSGVTQTPKHLITATGQRVTLRCSPRSGDLSVYWYQQSLDQGLQFLIQYYNGEERAKGNILERFSAQQFPDLHSELNLSSLELGDSALYFCASSVGTATYEQYFGPGTRLTVT.

This chain joins TRBV6-4 and TRBJ1-1, with D hard to call. The germline V gene encodes CDR1 MRHNA and CDR2 SNTAGT. With 4 bases removed from V and 2 bases from J, the gap between germline ends came to 8 bases. The CDR3 is made up of 13 amino acids. Here the CDR3 DNA reads TGTGCCAGCAGTGTGCAGGTCAACACTGAAGCTTTCTTT. It specifies CASSVQVNTEAFF.

This clone was seen a handful of times. The chain carries TRBV7-2 and TRBJ2-2; D possibly corresponds to TRBD1 (5 bases). The CDR3 totals 15 residues. V lost 0 bases to trimming and J lost 1 base, with 6 bases between them. Germline CDR1 SGHTA, CDR2 FQGNSA. CDR3 sequence reads: CASSLAQGNTGELFF. The CDR3 nucleotides read TGTGCCAGCAGCTTAGCGCAGGGGAACACCGGGGAGCTGTTTTTT.

A remark on this clone: Additional DNA sequences in this sample encode the identical CDR3. The rearrangement links TRBV2 to TRBJ1-1; TRBD1 aligns across 8 bases. Germline loops: CDR1 SNHLY, CDR2 FYNNEI. This CDR3 contains 14 residues. The V and J ends lost 5 bases and 1 base, in that order; junction bases with no gene match: 3. The CDR3 loop is CASSPDRGNTEAFF. The DNA of the CDR3 is TGTGCCAGCAGTCCCGACAGGGGGAACACTGAAGCTTTCTTT.

The gene calls are TRBV28 and TRBJ1-5; no firm D call. This CDR3 is built from 15 residues. The V end lost 2 bases, the J end lost 5 bases, and 13 bases lay between the germline ends. Germline V gene sequence: CDR1 MDHEN, CDR2 SYDVKM. The CDR3 DNA reads as TGTGCCAGCAGTTTACAAAAAGGCCCCGATCAGCCCCAGCATTTT. Protein: CASSLQKGPDQPQHF.

This clone has just one count. This rearrangement joins TRBV6-1 to TRBJ2-2; 9 bases align to TRBD2. The junction had 8 bases not matched to a gene; V was cut back by 6 bases and J by 6 bases. Germline V gene sequence: CDR1 MNHNS, CDR2 SASEGT. CDR3 length: 15 amino acids. This CDR3 reads CASSLSGSQAGELFF. In DNA, the CDR3 is TGTGCCAGCAGCCTTAGCGGGAGCCAGGCCGGGGAGCTGTTTTTT.

A note on this clone: Additional DNA sequences in this sample encode the identical CDR3. This chain links TRBV7-9 with TRBJ2-7; D is unresolved. This CDR3 contains 14 residues. Germline V gene lookup returns CDR1 SEHNR and CDR2 FQNEAQ (reference sequence). Deletions cut 3 bases from V and 0 bases from J, with 9 bases between. The CDR3 loop reads CASSFAGSSYEQYF. As DNA, the CDR3 is TGTGCCAGCAGCTTTGCAGGTAGCTCCTACGAGCAGTACTTC.

The J gene is TRBJ1-1, the V gene TRBV5-1; D might be TRBD1 (6 bases). The CDR3 has 16 residues. V lost 4 bases, J lost 0 bases, and 16 bases lay in between. Germline V CDR1 and CDR2: SGHRS, YFSETQ. The CDR3 loop reads CASSPSVDSLNTEAFF. The DNA for the CDR3 is TGCGCCAGCAGCCCGAGCGTGGACAGCCTGAACACTGAAGCTTTCTTT. The complete variable domain, with remaining parts taken from reference TRBV5-1 and TRBJ1-1, reads KAGVTQTPRYLIKTRGQQVTLSCSPISGHRSVSWYQQTPGQGLQFLFEYFSETQRNKGNFPGRFSGRQFSNSRSEMNVSTLELGDSALYLCASSPSVDSLNTEAFFGQGTRLTVV.

The CDR3 coding sequence is TGCAGCGTTGGGAGGGGGCTGTCGTCCGGGGAGCTGTTTTTT. Its translation is CSVGRGLSSGELFF. This chain joins TRBV29-1 and TRBJ2-2; D perhaps matches TRBD1 (7 bases). CDR3 size: 14 residues. Trimming took 4 bases from V and 6 from J, leaving 15 bases between them. The germline V gene encodes CDR1 SQVTM and CDR2 ANQGSEA.

The rearrangement uses TRBV6-1 and TRBJ1-4; possible D gene TRBD1, 6 bases. CDR3 size: 18 residues. Germline-derived CDR1 and CDR2 are MNHNS and SASEGT. V gave up 4 bases and J gave up 8 bases, with 26 bases separating them. CDR3 DNA sequence: TGTGCCAGCAGTGGTCGGGGGGTGGTAGGGGGTTTGTTCGAAAAACTGTTTTTT. It encodes CASSGRGVVGGLFEKLFF.

The chain uses TRBV30 and TRBJ2-1, with D possibly being TRBD2 (6 bases). The CDR3 contains 13 residues. Trimming cost V 3 bases and J 8 bases, with 14 bases left between them. CDR1 and CDR2 (germline): GTSNPN, SVGIG (reference sequence). The CDR3 reads CAWSLAGSDEQFF. The CDR3, as DNA: TGTGCCTGGAGCCTCGCGGGATCGGATGAGCAGTTCTTC.

With regard to this clone: The same CDR3 also results from other DNA sequences found in this sample. This chain links TRBV28 with TRBJ2-7; a possible D gene is TRBD1 (5 bases). Trimming removed 8 bases at V and 3 bases at J, with 11 bases between. CDR3 length: 12 residues. The germline V gene encodes CDR1 MDHEN and CDR2 SYDVKM. CDR3 residues: CASRSGLYEQYF. CDR3 nucleotide sequence: TGTGCCAGCCGATCAGGGCTCTACGAGCAGTACTTC.

The gene calls are TRBV11-2 and TRBJ2-7, with 8 bases that match TRBD2. This CDR3 region has 14 residues. The germline V gene has CDR1 SGHAT and CDR2 FQNNGV. With V trimmed by 4 bases and J by 5 bases, 7 bases remained unmatched. DNA of the CDR3: TGTGCCAGCAGCTCTAGCGGGCCCTGGGACGAGCAGTACTTC. As protein: CASSSSGPWDEQYF.

The genes are TRBV4-1 and TRBJ2-7; D call uncertain. The ends were cut back, 0 bases at V and 3 bases at J, with 12 bases in the middle. Germline V lookup: CDR1 MGHRA, CDR2 YSYEKL. The CDR3 loop spans 15 amino acids. As DNA, the CDR3 is TGCGCCAGCAGCCAAGATCTAGGCAGAAACTACGAGCAGTACTTC. It codes for CASSQDLGRNYEQYF.

V is TRBV9 and J is TRBJ2-5, with 7 nucleotides matching TRBD1. This CDR3 comprises 13 residues. V shed 1 base, J shed 3 bases, and the junction held 0 bases outside the gene matches. Germline V gene sequence: CDR1 SGDLS, CDR2 YYNGEE. This CDR3 reads CASSVTGEETQYF. CDR3 DNA: TGTGCCAGCAGCGTAACAGGGGAAGAGACCCAGTACTTC. Drawing the rest from reference TRBV9 and TRBJ2-5, the complete variable domain is DSGVTQTPKHLITATGQRVTLRCSPRSGDLSVYWYQQSLDQGLQFLIQYYNGEERAKGNILERFSAQQFPDLHSELNLSSLELGDSALYFCASSVTGEETQYFGPGTRLLVL.

V usage is TRBV28 and J usage is TRBJ1-2; D unclear. The CDR3 is 13 amino acids. V gave up 5 bases and J gave up 4 bases, with 11 bases separating them. Per the germline V gene, CDR1 is MDHEN and CDR2 is SYDVKM. The CDR3 region is CASSPLRIYGYTF. Written as DNA, the CDR3 is TGTGCCAGCAGTCCCCTACGCATCTATGGCTACACCTTC.

The V and J genes are TRBV6-5 and TRBJ2-1; TRBD1 aligns across 9 bases. The CDR3 is made up of 13 amino acids. The germline CDR1 and CDR2 sequences are MNHEY and SVGAGI. With 6 bases clipped from V and 8 bases from J, the junction kept 5 bases outside the gene matches. This CDR3 reads CASRGQGFDEQFF. CDR3 DNA sequence: TGTGCCAGCAGGGGACAGGGATTCGATGAGCAGTTCTTC.

V and J are TRBV4-3 and TRBJ2-2; D may be TRBD2 (5 bases). CDR3 size: 18 residues. The V and J ends lost 0 bases and 0 bases respectively, with 14 bases between them. Germline assignment: CDR1 LGHNA and CDR2 YSLEER. The CDR3 DNA follows: TGCGCCAGCAGCCAAGAAAGCGGCTTTAGCACGAACACCGGGGAGCTGTTTTTT. Protein product: CASSQESGFSTNTGELFF.

This chain joins TRBV5-1 and TRBJ1-2; the D gene is possibly TRBD1 (5 bases). The V gene lost 2 bases and the J gene lost 0 bases, with 11 bases spanning the gap. Germline-derived CDR1 and CDR2 are SGHRS and YFSETQ. This CDR3 contains 15 residues. The CDR3 sequence: CASSFGGVANYGYTF. The CDR3 bases are TGCGCCAGCAGCTTCGGAGGGGTAGCTAACTATGGCTACACCTTC. Full variable domain (outside the CDR3, taken from reference TRBV5-1 and TRBJ1-2): KAGVTQTPRYLIKTRGQQVTLSCSPISGHRSVSWYQQTPGQGLQFLFEYFSETQRNKGNFPGRFSGRQFSNSRSEMNVSTLELGDSALYLCASSFGGVANYGYTFGSGTRLTVV.

V and J are TRBV2 and TRBJ1-2, with D perhaps TRBD1 (5 bases). Germline CDR1 reads SNHLY; CDR2 reads FYNNEI. The CDR3 contains 15 residues. The V end lost 3 bases, the J end lost 6 bases, and 17 bases lay between the germline ends. The DNA for the CDR3 is TGTGCCAGCAGTGATGTTGGAGAACAGGTGGATGGCTACACCTTC. As protein: CASSDVGEQVDGYTF.

This sequence joins TRBV4-3 and TRBJ2-1; possibly TRBD2 for D (6 bases). The V gene's germline CDR1 is LGHNA and CDR2 YSLEER. The CDR3 is 14 residues long. Trimming pared 4 bases from V and 15 bases from J, leaving 22 bases between. Written as DNA, the CDR3 is TGCGCCAGCAGCCGGTCCGAGGGCGGGACCGCTCGGTTCTTC. Residues: CASSRSEGGTARFF.

The rearrangement links TRBV11-2 to TRBJ2-7; D unresolved. The CDR3 has 14 residues. Trimming cost V 1 base and J 0 bases, with 7 bases left between them. Germline values: CDR1 SGHAT, CDR2 FQNNGV. This CDR3 reads CASSLGGDSYEQYF. CDR3 nucleotide sequence: TGTGCCAGCAGCTTAGGTGGGGACTCCTACGAGCAGTACTTC.

The chain combines TRBV7-8 with TRBJ2-7, with TRBD1 identical over 7 bases. This CDR3 has 14 amino acids. J lost 2 bases, V lost 5 bases, and 6 bases had no gene match. The germline V gene encodes CDR1 SGHVS and CDR2 FQNEAQ. CDR3 residues: CASSDKTGTYEQYF. The CDR3 bases are TGTGCCAGCAGCGATAAGACAGGGACCTACGAGCAGTACTTC.

The rearrangement links TRBV7-2 to TRBJ2-2, with D unresolved. The CDR3 extends over 15 amino acids. Deletions cut 3 bases from V and 2 bases from J, with 10 bases between. Germline CDR1 is SGHTA and CDR2 is FQGNSA. CDR3 sequence (DNA): TGTGCCAGCAGCTTGGTCTGGGGAAACACCGGGGAGCTGTTTTTT. It specifies CASSLVWGNTGELFF.

About this clone: Other DNA sequences within the sample encode an identical CDR3. The chain couples TRBV30 to TRBJ2-1; 7 bases map to TRBD2. Per the germline V gene, CDR1 is GTSNPN and CDR2 is SVGIG (reference sequence). The CDR3 length is 14 residues. Unmatched junction bases numbered 2, after V lost 3 bases and J lost 0 bases. CDR3 coding DNA: TGTGCCTGGAGAGGCGGGAGCTCCTACAATGAGCAGTTCTTC. Its protein product is CAWRGGSSYNEQFF.

The table lists this clone with a count of one. This chain joins TRBV9 and TRBJ1-6; D not resolved. Germline loops: CDR1 SGDLS, CDR2 YYNGEE. V was pared by 0 bases and J by 4 bases, with 5 bases between. The CDR3 contains 14 residues. CDR3 bases: TGTGCCAGCAGCGTAGCACAGTATAATTCACCCCTCCACTTT. Its translation is CASSVAQYNSPLHF.

The chain links TRBV15 to TRBJ1-1; D uncertain. The CDR3 loop spans 12 amino acids. The V end lost 2 bases, the J end lost 1 base, and 2 bases lay between the germline ends. Germline CDR1 LNHNV, CDR2 YYDKDF (reference sequence). The CDR3 DNA reads TGTGCCACCAGCAGAAAGAACACTGAAGCTTTCTTT. This gives the protein CATSRKNTEAFF.

This chain links TRBV5-8 with TRBJ2-6; no clear D gene. The germline V gene encodes CDR1 SGHTS and CDR2 YDEGEE. The CDR3 has 15 residues. V was shortened by 1 base and J by 0 bases, with 5 bases between the two germline ends. This chain's CDR3 is CASSLYPSGANVLTF. For the CDR3, the DNA is TGTGCCAGCAGCTTGTACCCCTCTGGGGCCAACGTCCTGACTTTC.

The chain joins TRBV30 to TRBJ1-2, with D hard to call. The CDR3 runs 11 residues. V shed 1 base and J shed 4 bases, with 4 bases lying between them. Germline CDR1 is GTSNPN and CDR2 is SVGIG (reference sequence). The CDR3 coding sequence is TGTGCCTGGAGTGCCTTCTATGGCTACACCTTC. This sequence encodes CAWSAFYGYTF.

CDR3 in amino acids: CATSRGGEQFF. CDR3 in DNA: TGTGCCACGAGCCGGGGCGGTGAGCAGTTCTTC. This rearrangement joins TRBV10-3 to TRBJ2-1, with D perhaps assigned TRBD1 or TRBD2 (5 bases each). With 10 bases removed from V and 9 bases from J, the gap between germline ends came to 13 bases. Germline V gives CDR1 ENHRY, CDR2 SYGVKD. The CDR3 is made up of 11 amino acids.

The J gene is TRBJ1-1, the V gene TRBV7-9, with D tentatively TRBD1 (5 bases). Germline lookup yields CDR1 SEHNR and CDR2 FQNEAQ (reference sequence). V lost 5 bases, J lost 4 bases, and 20 bases lay in between. The CDR3 loop spans 16 amino acids. The CDR3 region has the DNA TGTGCCAGCAGCCCATTGGGGCAGGTCCTAGGCACTGAAGCTTTCTTT. Its protein product is CASSPLGQVLGTEAFF.

The J gene is TRBJ2-1, the V gene TRBV28; D perhaps matches TRBD2 (6 bases). V dropped 3 bases and J dropped 2 bases, with 14 bases sitting between them. This CDR3 has 16 residues. Germline V gives CDR1 MDHEN, CDR2 SYDVKM. The CDR3 loop reads CASSLGGSGTYNEQFF. CDR3 coding DNA: TGTGCCAGCAGTTTGGGGGGTAGCGGAACCTACAATGAGCAGTTCTTC. The entire variable domain, with the rest obtained from reference TRBV28 and TRBJ2-1, is as follows: DVKVTQSSRYLVKRTGEKVFLECVQDMDHENMFWYRQDPGLGLRLIYFSYDVKMKEKGDIPEGYSVSREKKERFSLILESASTNQTSMYLCASSLGGSGTYNEQFFGPGTRLTVL.